This TCR beta chain was sequenced in a study of a mutant IDH1 vaccine in newly diagnosed glioma. Whole-study context: Patients were pretreated with radiotherapy, temozolomide, or both, mostly both.

Documented time point: week 35, safety follow-up. The study gave 300 ug of mutant IDH1 20-mer peptide per vaccine dose, with topical imiquimod. Astrocytomas that were new, WHO grade 3 or 4, IDH1-mutant and ATRX-lost were present in the donors. Worth noting for this clone: Its matching antigen is unknown.

V lost 3 bases, J lost 4 bases, and 19 bases lay in between. From germline, CDR1 is LNHDA and CDR2 SQIVND (reference sequence). This CDR3 has 16 residues. Sequencing was performed with immunoSEQ multiplex PCR; in TCRdb, only in-frame clones are kept and a portion is missing. Seen here are about 64,000 clones, around 74% observed once, and the top ten hold around 4.5%. The rearrangement links TRBV19 to TRBJ2-7; D might be TRBD2 (7 bases). The clonotype originates from a man between 45 and 60 years old with glioma. This specimen was PBMCs, taken from a glioma patient whose treatment included an IDH1 peptide vaccine. The CDR3 coding sequence is TGTGCCAGTAGTATTACCAGGGGACTATTCTTTTACGAGCAGTACTTC. Residues: CASSITRGLFFYEQYF.